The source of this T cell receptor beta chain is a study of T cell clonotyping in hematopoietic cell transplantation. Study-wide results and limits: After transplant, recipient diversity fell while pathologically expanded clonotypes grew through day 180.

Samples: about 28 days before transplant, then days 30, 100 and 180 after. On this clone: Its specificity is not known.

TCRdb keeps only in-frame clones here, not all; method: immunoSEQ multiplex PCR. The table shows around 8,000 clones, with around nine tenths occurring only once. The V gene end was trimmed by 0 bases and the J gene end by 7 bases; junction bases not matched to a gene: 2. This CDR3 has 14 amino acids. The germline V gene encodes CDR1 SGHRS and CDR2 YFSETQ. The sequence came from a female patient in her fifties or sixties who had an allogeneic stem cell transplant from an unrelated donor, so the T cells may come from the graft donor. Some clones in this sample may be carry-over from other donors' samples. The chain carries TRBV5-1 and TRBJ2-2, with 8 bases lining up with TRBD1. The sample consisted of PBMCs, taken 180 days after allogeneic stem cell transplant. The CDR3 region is CASSLVGTGGELFF. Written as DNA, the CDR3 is TGCGCCAGCAGCTTGGTCGGGACAGGCGGGGAGCTGTTTTTT.